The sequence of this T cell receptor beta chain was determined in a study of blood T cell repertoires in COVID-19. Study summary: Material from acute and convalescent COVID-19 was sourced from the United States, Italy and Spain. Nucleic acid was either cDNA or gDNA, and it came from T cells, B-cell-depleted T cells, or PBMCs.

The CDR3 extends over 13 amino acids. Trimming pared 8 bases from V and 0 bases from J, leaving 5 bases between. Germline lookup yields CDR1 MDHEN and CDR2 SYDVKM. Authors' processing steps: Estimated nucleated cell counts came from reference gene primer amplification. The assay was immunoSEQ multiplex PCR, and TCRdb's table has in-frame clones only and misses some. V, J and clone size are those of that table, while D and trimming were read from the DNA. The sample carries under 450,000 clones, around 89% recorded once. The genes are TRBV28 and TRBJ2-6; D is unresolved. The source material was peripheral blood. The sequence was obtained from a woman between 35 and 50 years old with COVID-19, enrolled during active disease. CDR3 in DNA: TGTGCCAGCCTATACTCTGGGGCCAACGTCCTGACTTTC. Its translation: CASLYSGANVLTF. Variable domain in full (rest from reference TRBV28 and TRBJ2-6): DVKVTQSSRYLVKRTGEKVFLECVQDMDHENMFWYRQDPGLGLRLIYFSYDVKMKEKGDIPEGYSVSREKKERFSLILESASTNQTSMYLCASLYSGANVLTFGAGSRLTVL.